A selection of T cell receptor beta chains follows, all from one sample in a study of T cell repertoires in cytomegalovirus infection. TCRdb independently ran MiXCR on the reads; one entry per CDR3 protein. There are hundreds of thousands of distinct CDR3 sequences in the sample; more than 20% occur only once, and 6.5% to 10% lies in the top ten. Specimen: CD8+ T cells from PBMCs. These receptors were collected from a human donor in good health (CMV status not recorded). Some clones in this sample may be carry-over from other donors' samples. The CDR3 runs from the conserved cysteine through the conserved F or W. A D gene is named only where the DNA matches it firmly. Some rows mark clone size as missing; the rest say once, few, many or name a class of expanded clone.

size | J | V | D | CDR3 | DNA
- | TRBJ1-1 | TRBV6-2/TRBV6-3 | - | CASSRLGGDMMIF | TGTGCCAGCAGTCGTCTCGGGGGCGACATGATGATATTT
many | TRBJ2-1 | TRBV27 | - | CASSSGLYNEQFF | TGTGCCAGCAGCTCGGGACTGTACAATGAGCAGTTCTTC
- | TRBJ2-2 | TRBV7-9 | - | CASSSAHSAPPGELFF | TGTGCCAGCAGCTCCGCCCATAGCGCCCCGCCCGGGGAGCTGTTTTTT
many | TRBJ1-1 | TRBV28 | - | CASSKRNTEAFF | TGTGCCAGCAGTAAAAGGAACACTGAAGCTTTCTTT
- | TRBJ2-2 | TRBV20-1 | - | CSARGRGERNTGELFF | TGCAGTGCTAGAGGAAGGGGTGAGAGGAACACCGGGGAGCTGTTTTTT
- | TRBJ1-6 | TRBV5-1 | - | CANSPGDRSVNSPLHF | TGCGCCAACAGCCCGGGAGACAGGTCCGTTAATTCACCCCTCCACTTT
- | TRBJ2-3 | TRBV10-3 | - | CAIGEIQAVTDTQYF | TGTGCCATCGGTGAGATACAGGCCGTCACAGATACGCAGTATTTT
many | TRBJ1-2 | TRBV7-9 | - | CASTELVGTLYGYTF | TGTGCCAGCACCGAGCTCGTGGGGACTCTTTATGGCTACACCTTC
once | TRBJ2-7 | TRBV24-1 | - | CATSDRDGDEQYF | TGTGCCACCAGTGACAGGGACGGGGACGAGCAGTACTTC
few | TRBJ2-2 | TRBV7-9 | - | CASSFSLNTGELFF | TGTGCCAGCAGCTTCTCACTCAACACCGGGGAGCTGTTTTTT
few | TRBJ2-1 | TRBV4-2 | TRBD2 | CASSRLAGGLNEQFF | TGTGCCAGCAGCCGCCTAGCGGGGGGGCTAAATGAGCAGTTCTTC
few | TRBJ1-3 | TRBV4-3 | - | CASSQDSDSYSGNTIYF | TGCGCCAGCAGCCAAGATTCGGACAGCTACTCTGGAAACACCATATATTTT
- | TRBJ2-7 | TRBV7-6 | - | CASSFVDSEQYF | TGTGCCAGCAGCTTTGTCGACAGCGAGCAGTACTTC
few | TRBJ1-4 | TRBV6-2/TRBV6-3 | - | CASSSVTGINEKLFF | TGTGCCAGCAGTTCGGTAACCGGGATCAATGAAAAACTGTTTTTT
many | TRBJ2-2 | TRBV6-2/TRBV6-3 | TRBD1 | CASGGQDHTGELFF | TGTGCCAGCGGGGGACAGGACCACACCGGGGAGCTGTTTTTT
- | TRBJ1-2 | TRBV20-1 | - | CSARVGYGYTF | TGCAGTGCTAGAGTGGGCTATGGCTACACCTTC
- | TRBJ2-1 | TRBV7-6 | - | CASAPSGDGNEQFF | TGTGCCAGCGCCCCTTCTGGGGACGGGAATGAGCAGTTCTTC
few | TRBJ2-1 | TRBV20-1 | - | CSVEVSYNEQFF | TGCAGTGTCGAGGTCTCCTACAATGAGCAGTTCTTC
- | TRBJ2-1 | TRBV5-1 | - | CASSKGHEQIF | TGCGCCAGCAGTAAGGGCCATGAGCAGATCTTC
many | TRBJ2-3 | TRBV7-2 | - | CASSLDALFTDTQYF | TGTGCCAGCAGCTTAGACGCCCTCTTCACAGATACGCAGTATTTT
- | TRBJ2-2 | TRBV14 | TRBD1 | CASSLERTGGQVLDTGELFF | TGTGCCAGCAGCTTGGAGAGGACAGGGGGCCAAGTTTTGGACACCGGGGAGCTGTTTTTT
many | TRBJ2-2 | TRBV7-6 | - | CASSLATNPGRIITGELFF | TGTGCCAGCAGCTTAGCTACAAACCCGGGACGGATTATTACCGGGGAGCTGTTTTTT
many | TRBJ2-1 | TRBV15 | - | CATSATSLDNEQFF | TGTGCCACCAGCGCCACTAGTTTAGACAATGAGCAGTTCTTC
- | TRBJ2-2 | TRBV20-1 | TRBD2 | CSALAAMGNTGELFF | TGCAGTGCCCTAGCGGCCATGGGGAACACCGGGGAGCTGTTTTTT
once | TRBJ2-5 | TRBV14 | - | CASSQDTGSQETQYF | TGTGCCAGCAGCCAAGATACAGGGAGCCAAGAGACCCAGTACTTC
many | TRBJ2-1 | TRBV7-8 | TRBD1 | CASSWYRGYSSYNEQFF | TGTGCCAGCAGCTGGTACAGGGGTTATAGCTCCTACAATGAGCAGTTCTTC
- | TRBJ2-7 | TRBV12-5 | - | CASGLVTRGAEQYF | TGTGCTAGTGGTTTAGTGACACGGGGAGCCGAGCAGTACTTC
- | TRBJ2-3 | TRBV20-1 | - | CSARDGSGRTDTQYF | TGCAGTGCTAGAGACGGGAGCGGCCGCACAGATACGCAGTATTTT
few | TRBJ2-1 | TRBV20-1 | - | CSARGPYSSNEQFF | TGCAGTGCTAGAGGCCCATATTCATCCAATGAGCAGTTCTTC